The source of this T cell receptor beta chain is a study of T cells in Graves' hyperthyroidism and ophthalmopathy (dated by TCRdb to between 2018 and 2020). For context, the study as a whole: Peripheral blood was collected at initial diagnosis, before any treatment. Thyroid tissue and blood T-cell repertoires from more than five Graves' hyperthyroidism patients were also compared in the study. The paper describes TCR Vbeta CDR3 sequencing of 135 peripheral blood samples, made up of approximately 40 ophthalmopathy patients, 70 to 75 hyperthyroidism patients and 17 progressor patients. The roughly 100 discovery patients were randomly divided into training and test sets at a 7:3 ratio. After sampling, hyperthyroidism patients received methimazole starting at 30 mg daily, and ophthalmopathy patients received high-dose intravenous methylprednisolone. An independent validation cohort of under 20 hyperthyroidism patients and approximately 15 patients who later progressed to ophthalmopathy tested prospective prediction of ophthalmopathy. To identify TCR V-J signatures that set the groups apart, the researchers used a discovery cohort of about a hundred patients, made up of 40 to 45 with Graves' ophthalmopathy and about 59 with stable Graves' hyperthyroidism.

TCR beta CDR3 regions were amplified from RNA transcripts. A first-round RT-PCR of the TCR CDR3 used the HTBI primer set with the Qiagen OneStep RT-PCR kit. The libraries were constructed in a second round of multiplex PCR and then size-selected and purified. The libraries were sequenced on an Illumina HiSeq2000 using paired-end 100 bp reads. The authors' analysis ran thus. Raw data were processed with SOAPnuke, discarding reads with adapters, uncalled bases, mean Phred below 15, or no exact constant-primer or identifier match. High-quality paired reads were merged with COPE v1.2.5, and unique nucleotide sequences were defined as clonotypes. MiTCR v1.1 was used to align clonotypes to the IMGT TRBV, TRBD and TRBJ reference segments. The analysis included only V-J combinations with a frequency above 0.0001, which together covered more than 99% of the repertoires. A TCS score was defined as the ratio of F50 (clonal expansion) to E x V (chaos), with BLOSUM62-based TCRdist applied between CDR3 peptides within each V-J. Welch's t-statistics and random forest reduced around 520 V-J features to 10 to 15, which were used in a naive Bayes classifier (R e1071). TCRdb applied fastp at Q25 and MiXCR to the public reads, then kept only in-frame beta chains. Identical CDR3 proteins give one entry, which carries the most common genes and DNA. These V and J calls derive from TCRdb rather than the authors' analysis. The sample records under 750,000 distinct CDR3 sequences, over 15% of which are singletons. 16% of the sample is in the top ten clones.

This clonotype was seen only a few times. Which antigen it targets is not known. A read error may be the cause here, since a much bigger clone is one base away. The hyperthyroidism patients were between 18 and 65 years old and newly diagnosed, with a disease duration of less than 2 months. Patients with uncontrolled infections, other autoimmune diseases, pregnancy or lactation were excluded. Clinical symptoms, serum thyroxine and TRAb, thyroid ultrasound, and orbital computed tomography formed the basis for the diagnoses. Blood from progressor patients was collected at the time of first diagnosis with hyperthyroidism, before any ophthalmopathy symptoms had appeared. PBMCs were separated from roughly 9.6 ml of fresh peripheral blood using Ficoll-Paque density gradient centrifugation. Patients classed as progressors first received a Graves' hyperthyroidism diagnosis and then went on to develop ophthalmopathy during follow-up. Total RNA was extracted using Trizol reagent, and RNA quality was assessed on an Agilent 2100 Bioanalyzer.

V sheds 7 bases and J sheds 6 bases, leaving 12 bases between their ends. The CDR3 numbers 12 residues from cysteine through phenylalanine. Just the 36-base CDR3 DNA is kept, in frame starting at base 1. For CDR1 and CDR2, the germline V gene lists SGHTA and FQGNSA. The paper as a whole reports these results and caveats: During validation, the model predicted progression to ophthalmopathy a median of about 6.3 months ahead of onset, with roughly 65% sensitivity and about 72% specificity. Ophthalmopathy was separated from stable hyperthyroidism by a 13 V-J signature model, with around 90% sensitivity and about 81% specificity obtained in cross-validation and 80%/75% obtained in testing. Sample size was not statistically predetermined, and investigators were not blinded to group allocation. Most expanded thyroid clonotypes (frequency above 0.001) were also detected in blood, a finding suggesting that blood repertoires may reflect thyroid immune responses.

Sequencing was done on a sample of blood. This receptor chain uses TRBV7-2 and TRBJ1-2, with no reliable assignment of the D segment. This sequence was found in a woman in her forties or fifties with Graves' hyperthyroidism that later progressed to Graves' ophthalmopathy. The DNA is TGTGCCAGCACCCAAAGGCCCCATGGCTACACCTTC. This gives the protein CASTQRPHGYTF.